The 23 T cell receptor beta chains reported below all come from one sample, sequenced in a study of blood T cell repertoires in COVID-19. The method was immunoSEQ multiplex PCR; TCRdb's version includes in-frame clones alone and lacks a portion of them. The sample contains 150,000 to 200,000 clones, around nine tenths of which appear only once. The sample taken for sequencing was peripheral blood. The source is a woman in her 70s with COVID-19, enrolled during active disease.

As DNA, the CDR3 is TGTGCCAGCAGCCATTGGGCTAGCGGGAGAGAGACCCAGTACTTC. Encoded protein: CASSHWASGRETQYF. This chain uses TRBV11-1 with TRBJ2-5, with 10 bases that match TRBD2. The V gene's germline CDR1 is SGHAT and CDR2 FQDESV (reference sequence). V was pared by 5 bases and J by 4 bases, with 7 bases of the junction left unmatched. This CDR3 is built from 15 residues.

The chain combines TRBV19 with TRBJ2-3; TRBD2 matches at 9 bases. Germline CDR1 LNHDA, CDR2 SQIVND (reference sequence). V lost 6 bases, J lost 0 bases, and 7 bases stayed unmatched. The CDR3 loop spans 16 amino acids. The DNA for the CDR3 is TGTGCCAGTAGCTACGGACTAGCGCCTAGCACAGATACGCAGTATTTT. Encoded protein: CASSYGLAPSTDTQYF.

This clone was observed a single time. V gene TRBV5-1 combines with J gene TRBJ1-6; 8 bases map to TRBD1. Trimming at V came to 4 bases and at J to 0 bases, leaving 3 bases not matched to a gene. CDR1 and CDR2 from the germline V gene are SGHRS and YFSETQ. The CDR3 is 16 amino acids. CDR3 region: CASSRGQGSYNSPLHF. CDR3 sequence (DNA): TGCGCCAGCAGCCGTGGACAGGGCTCCTATAATTCACCCCTCCACTTT.

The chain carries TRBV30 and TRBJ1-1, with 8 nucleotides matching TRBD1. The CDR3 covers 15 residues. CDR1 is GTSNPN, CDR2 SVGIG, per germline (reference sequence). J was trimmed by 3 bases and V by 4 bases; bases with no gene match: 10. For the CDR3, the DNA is TGTGCCTGGAAACCTTGGACAGGGTTGGACACTGAAGCTTTCTTT. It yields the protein CAWKPWTGLDTEAFF.

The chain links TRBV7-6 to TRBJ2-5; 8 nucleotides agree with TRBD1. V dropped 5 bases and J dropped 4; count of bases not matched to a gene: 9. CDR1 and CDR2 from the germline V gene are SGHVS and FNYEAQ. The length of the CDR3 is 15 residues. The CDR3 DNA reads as TGTGCCAGCAGCCTAGGACAGGGTTTGGTAGAGACCCAGTACTTC. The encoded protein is CASSLGQGLVETQYF.

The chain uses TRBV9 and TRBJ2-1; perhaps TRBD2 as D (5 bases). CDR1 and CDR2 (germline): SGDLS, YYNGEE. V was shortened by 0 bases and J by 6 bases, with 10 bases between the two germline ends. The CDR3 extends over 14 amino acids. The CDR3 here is CASSVEVGGNEQFF. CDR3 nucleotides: TGTGCCAGCAGCGTAGAGGTAGGAGGCAATGAGCAGTTCTTC.

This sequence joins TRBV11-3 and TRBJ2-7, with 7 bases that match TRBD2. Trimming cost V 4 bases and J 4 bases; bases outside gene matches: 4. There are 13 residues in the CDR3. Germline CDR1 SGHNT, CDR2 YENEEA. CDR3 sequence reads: CASSSPSGYEQYF. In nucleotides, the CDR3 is TGTGCCAGCAGCTCGCCTAGCGGATACGAGCAGTACTTC.

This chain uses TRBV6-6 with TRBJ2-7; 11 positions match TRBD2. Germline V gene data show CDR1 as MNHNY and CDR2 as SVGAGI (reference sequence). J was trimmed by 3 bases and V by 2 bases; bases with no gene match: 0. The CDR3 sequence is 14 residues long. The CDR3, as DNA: TGTGCCAGCAGTTACCTAGCGGGAGGCTACGAGCAGTACTTC. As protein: CASSYLAGGYEQYF.

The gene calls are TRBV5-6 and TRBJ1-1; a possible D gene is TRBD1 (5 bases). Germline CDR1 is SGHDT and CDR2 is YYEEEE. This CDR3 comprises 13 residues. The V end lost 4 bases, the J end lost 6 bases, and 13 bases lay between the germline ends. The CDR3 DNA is TGTGCCAGCAGCCAGCAGGGTAAGTCTGAAGCTTTCTTT. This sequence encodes CASSQQGKSEAFF.

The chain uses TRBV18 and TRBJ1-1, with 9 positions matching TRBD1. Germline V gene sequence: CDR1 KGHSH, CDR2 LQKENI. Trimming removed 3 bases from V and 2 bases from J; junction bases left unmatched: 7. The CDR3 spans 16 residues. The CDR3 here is CASSPRGQGSNTEAFF. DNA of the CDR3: TGTGCCAGCTCACCTAGGGGACAGGGTTCCAACACTGAAGCTTTCTTT.

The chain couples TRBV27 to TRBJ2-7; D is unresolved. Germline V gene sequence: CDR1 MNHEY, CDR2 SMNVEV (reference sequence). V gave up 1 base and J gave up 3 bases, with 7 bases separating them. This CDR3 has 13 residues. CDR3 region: CASSLLGGYEQYF. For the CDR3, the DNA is TGTGCCAGCAGTTTATTAGGCGGCTACGAGCAGTACTTC.

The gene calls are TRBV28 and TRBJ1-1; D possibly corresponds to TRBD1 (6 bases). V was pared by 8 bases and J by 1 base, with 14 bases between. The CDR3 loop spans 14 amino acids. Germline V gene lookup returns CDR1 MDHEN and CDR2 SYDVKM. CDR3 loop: CASLIRGGNTEAFF. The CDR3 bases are TGTGCCAGCCTTATTCGAGGGGGGAACACTGAAGCTTTCTTT. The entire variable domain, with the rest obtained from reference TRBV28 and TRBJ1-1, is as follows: DVKVTQSSRYLVKRTGEKVFLECVQDMDHENMFWYRQDPGLGLRLIYFSYDVKMKEKGDIPEGYSVSREKKERFSLILESASTNQTSMYLCASLIRGGNTEAFFGQGTRLTVV.

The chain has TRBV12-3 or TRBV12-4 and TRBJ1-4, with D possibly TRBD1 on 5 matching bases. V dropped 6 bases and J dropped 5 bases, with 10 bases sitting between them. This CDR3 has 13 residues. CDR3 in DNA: TGTGCCAGCAGCAAGACAGAAAATGAAAAACTGTTTTTT. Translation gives CASSKTENEKLFF.

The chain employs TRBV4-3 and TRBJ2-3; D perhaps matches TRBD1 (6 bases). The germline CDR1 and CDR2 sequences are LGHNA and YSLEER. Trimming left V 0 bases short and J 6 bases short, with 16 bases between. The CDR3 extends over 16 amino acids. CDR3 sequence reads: CASSQDPAGDTDTQYF. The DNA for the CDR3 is TGCGCCAGCAGCCAAGATCCGGCAGGGGACACGGATACGCAGTATTTT.

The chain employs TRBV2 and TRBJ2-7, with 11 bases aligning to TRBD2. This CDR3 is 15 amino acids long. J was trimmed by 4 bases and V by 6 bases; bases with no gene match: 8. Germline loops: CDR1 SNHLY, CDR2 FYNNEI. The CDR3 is CASRGTSGRDYEQYF. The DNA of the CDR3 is TGTGCCAGCAGGGGCACTAGCGGGAGAGATTACGAGCAGTACTTC.

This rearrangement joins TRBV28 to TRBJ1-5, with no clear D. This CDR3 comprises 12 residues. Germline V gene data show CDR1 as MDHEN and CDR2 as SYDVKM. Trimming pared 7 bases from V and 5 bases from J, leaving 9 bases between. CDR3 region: CASMTHHQPQHF. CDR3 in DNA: TGTGCCAGCATGACTCATCATCAGCCCCAGCATTTT.

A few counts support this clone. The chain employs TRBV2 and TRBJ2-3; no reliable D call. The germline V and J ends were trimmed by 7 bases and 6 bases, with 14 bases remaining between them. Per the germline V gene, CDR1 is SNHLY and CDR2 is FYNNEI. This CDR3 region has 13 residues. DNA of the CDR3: TGTGCCAGCACCACGGGTCTCAAGGATACGCAGTATTTT. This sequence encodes CASTTGLKDTQYF.

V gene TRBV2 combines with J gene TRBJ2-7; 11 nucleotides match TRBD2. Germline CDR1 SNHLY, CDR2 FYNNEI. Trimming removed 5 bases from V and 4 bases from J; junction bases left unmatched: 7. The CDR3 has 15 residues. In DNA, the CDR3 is TGTGCCAGCAGTTTAGCGGGAGGGCCCTCGTACGAGCAGTACTTC. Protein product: CASSLAGGPSYEQYF.

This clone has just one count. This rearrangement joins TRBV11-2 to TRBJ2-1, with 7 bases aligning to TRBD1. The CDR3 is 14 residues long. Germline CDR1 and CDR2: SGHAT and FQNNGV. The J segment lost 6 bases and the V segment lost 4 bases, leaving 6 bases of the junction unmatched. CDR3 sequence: CASSYGQVVNEQFF. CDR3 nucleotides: TGTGCCAGCAGCTACGGACAGGTGGTCAATGAGCAGTTCTTC.

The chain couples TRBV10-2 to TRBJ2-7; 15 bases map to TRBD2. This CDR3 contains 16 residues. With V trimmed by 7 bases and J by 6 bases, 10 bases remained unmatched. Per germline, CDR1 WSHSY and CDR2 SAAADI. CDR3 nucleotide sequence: TGCGCCAGCACCCCCGGGACTAGCGGGAGGCGGAGCGAGCAGTACTTC. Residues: CASTPGTSGRRSEQYF.

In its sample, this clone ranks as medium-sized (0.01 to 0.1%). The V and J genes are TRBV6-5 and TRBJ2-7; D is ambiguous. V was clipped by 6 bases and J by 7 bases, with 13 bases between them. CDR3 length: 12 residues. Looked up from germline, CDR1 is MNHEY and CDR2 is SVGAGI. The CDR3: CASRWPGPEQYF. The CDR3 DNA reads TGTGCCAGCAGATGGCCAGGTCCGGAGCAGTACTTC.

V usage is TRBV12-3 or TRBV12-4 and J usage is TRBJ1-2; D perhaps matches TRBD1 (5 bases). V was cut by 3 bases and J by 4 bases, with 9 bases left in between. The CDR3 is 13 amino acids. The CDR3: CASSLEQAYGYTF. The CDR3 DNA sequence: TGTGCCAGCAGTTTGGAACAGGCCTATGGCTACACCTTC.

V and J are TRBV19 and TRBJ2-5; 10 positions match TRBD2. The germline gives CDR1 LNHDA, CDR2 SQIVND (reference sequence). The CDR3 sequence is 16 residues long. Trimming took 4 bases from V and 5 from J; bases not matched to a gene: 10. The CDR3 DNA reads TGTGCCAGTAGTAAGGGTCTAGCGGGAGTTCGGGAGACCCAGTACTTC. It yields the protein CASSKGLAGVRETQYF.